These 16 T cell receptor beta chains originate from one sample sequenced in a study of blood T cell repertoires in COVID-19. Clones were read by immunoSEQ multiplex PCR, and TCRdb kept only the in-frame ones, dropping some. The sample lists about 78,000 clones; approximately 84% were seen once. Source material: peripheral blood. The receptors stem from a man between 60 and 75 years old with active or convalescent COVID-19.

This clone was detected a few times. The chain uses TRBV4-2 and TRBJ2-3, with 7 nucleotides matching TRBD1. The CDR3 is made up of 17 amino acids. V was pared by 3 bases and J by 4 bases, with 13 bases of the junction left unmatched. From germline, CDR1 is LGHNA and CDR2 YNFKEQ. CDR3 DNA sequence: TGTGCCAGCAGCCAGCTCACGACAGGGAGCGCATCAGATACGCAGTATTTT. Encoded protein: CASSQLTTGSASDTQYF.

The CDR3: CASSLQGGGSYGYTF. The CDR3 DNA reads as TGTGCCAGCAGCTTGCAGGGAGGTGGGTCCTATGGCTACACCTTC. The V gene is TRBV5-4, the J gene TRBJ1-2; TRBD1 is a possible D gene (5 bases). V was trimmed by 1 base and J by 4 bases, leaving 14 bases between them. In germline, CDR1 is SGHNT, CDR2 YYREEE (reference sequence). This CDR3 has 15 residues.

This clone is a singleton in its sample. The rearrangement uses TRBV12-3 or TRBV12-4 and TRBJ1-4; no clear D. Trimming cost V 5 bases and J 5 bases, with 3 bases left between them. The CDR3 totals 11 residues. CDR3 amino acids: CASSPNEKLFF. In DNA form, the CDR3 reads TGTGCCAGCAGTCCAAATGAAAAACTGTTTTTT.

The genes are TRBV30 and TRBJ1-2; 9 nucleotides align to TRBD1. The CDR3 length is 15 residues. Germline CDR1 and CDR2: GTSNPN and SVGIG (reference sequence). Trimming at V came to 0 bases and at J to 4 bases, leaving 6 bases not matched to a gene. The CDR3 sequence is CAWSVPGQGTYGYTF. CDR3 nucleotides: TGTGCCTGGAGTGTACCGGGACAGGGTACCTATGGCTACACCTTC.

The rearrangement uses TRBV2 and TRBJ1-2; no firm D call. The CDR3 contains 12 residues. Germline lookup yields CDR1 SNHLY and CDR2 FYNNEI. Deletions cut 4 bases from V and 6 bases from J, with 9 bases between. CDR3 sequence: CASSGEENGYTF. The CDR3 coding sequence is TGTGCCAGCAGTGGAGAGGAAAATGGCTACACCTTC.

Only one count was recorded for this clone. The rearrangement uses TRBV6-5 and TRBJ1-1; 7 nucleotides agree with TRBD1. The CDR3 covers 15 residues. The V segment lost 7 bases and the J segment 0 bases; nucleotides outside the gene matches: 8. Germline CDR1 MNHEY, CDR2 SVGAGI. This chain's CDR3 is CASIKTGSMNTEAFF. The CDR3 region has the DNA TGTGCCAGCATTAAGACAGGGTCTATGAACACTGAAGCTTTCTTT.

This clone was detected only once. CDR3 loop: CASSAPGIYGYTF. CDR3 coding DNA: TGTGCCAGTAGTGCCCCCGGGATCTATGGCTACACCTTC. This chain uses TRBV19 with TRBJ1-2, with unresolved D. Germline lookup yields CDR1 LNHDA and CDR2 SQIVND (reference sequence). The CDR3 spans 13 residues. Trimming removed 5 bases from V and 4 bases from J, with 11 bases in between.

V and J are TRBV21-1 and TRBJ1-1; the table's D call of TRBD1 was not tested on the DNA. TRBV21-1 counts as a pseudogene. This CDR3 has 14 amino acids. The CDR3 bases are TGTGCCAGCGGGGGGGACAGGCTGAACACTGAAGCTTTCTTT. This sequence encodes CASGGDRLNTEAFF.

V and J are TRBV29-1 and TRBJ2-1, with 8 nucleotides matching TRBD1. The CDR3 has 12 amino acids. After removal of 7 bases from V and 6 bases from J, the junction contained 5 bases not matched to a gene. The germline V gene encodes CDR1 SQVTM and CDR2 ANQGSEA. As DNA, the CDR3 is TGCAGCGCGGACAGGGATTCCAATGAGCAGTTCTTC. This encodes CSADRDSNEQFF.

This clone was seen only once. This chain connects TRBV7-9 to TRBJ2-3; D possibly corresponds to TRBD1 (6 bases). The germline V and J ends were trimmed by 4 bases and 3 bases, with 14 bases remaining between them. The length of the CDR3 is 15 residues. Germline assignment: CDR1 SEHNR and CDR2 FQNEAQ (reference sequence). The DNA of the CDR3 is TGTGCCAGCAGCTCAGGACAGCACAAGACAGATACGCAGTATTTT. Protein product: CASSSGQHKTDTQYF. Drawing the rest from reference TRBV7-9 and TRBJ2-3, the complete variable domain is DTGVSQNPRHKITKRGQNVTFRCDPISEHNRLYWYRQTLGQGPEFLTYFQNEAQLEKSRLLSDRFSAERPKGSFSTLEIQRTEQGDSAMYLCASSSGQHKTDTQYFGPGTRLTVL.

The V gene is TRBV19, the J gene TRBJ2-2; 8 bases line up with TRBD1. CDR1 is LNHDA, CDR2 SQIVND, per germline (reference sequence). V lost 7 bases, J lost 6 bases, and 10 bases stayed unmatched. The CDR3 loop spans 15 amino acids. CDR3 in DNA: TGTGCCAGTACCCCCGGGACAGGTACCGCCGGGGAGCTGTTTTTT. It translates to CASTPGTGTAGELFF.

Here the CDR3 DNA reads TGTGCCAGCAGCGTAGCGGCGGGACAGGGGATTCGGATTGCAGAGACCCAGTACTTC. Its translation is CASSVAAGQGIRIAETQYF. This chain connects TRBV9 to TRBJ2-5; 10 positions match TRBD1. Unmatched junction bases numbered 15, after V lost 0 bases and J lost 4 bases. Germline V CDR1 and CDR2: SGDLS, YYNGEE. The CDR3 runs 19 residues. The whole variable domain, remainder taken from reference TRBV9 and TRBJ2-5, is DSGVTQTPKHLITATGQRVTLRCSPRSGDLSVYWYQQSLDQGLQFLIQYYNGEERAKGNILERFSAQQFPDLHSELNLSSLELGDSALYFCASSVAAGQGIRIAETQYFGPGTRLLVL.

The chain recombines TRBV6-2 or TRBV6-3 with TRBJ2-6; 7 bases agree with TRBD1. Germline loops: CDR1 MNHEY, CDR2 SVGEGT. J was trimmed by 10 bases and V by 0 bases; bases with no gene match: 9. This CDR3 region has 16 residues. The CDR3 protein is CASSYSKGQVLNVLTF. CDR3 coding DNA: TGTGCCAGCAGTTACTCGAAAGGACAGGTGCTTAACGTCCTGACTTTC.

This clone was recorded a few times. The chain joins TRBV7-6 to TRBJ2-3, with D perhaps matching TRBD1 (6 bases). Germline CDR1 SGHVS, CDR2 FNYEAQ. The length of the CDR3 is 15 residues. V dropped 5 bases and J dropped 3 bases, with 15 bases sitting between them. For the CDR3, the DNA is TGTGCCAGCAGCCAGAGACCCCAGGGGACAGATACGCAGTATTTT. Protein product: CASSQRPQGTDTQYF.

This clone has only a few counts. The V call is TRBV2, the J call TRBJ2-7; possibly TRBD1 for D (6 bases). This CDR3 is built from 15 residues. Germline CDR1 and CDR2: SNHLY and FYNNEI. V lost 7 bases, J lost 2 bases, and 18 bases lay in between. The CDR3 loop reads CASTEPRTVPYEQYF. CDR3 nucleotides: TGTGCCAGCACCGAGCCTAGGACAGTCCCCTACGAGCAGTACTTC.

V gene TRBV6-2 or TRBV6-3 combines with J gene TRBJ1-1; no definite D call. The V gene lost 1 base and the J gene lost 5 bases, with 8 bases spanning the gap. The CDR3 is 13 amino acids. The germline V gene has CDR1 MNHEY and CDR2 SVGEGT. The CDR3 coding sequence is TGTGCCAGCAGTTACTTGAGTAGTACTGAAGCTTTCTTT. Its translation: CASSYLSSTEAFF.